These 28 T cell receptor beta chains came from one sample sequenced in a study of blood T cell repertoires in COVID-19 (dated by TCRdb to 2020 to 2021). Library prep was done by the immunoSEQ multiplex PCR assay. This immuneACCESS table, as held by TCRdb, lists in-frame sequences with V and J called but not all clones. Of the missing ones, under half trace to an unresolved V gene in checked studies; the others have no known cause. This sample holds about 82,000 clones; 65% to 85% were observed only once. The biggest ten clones account for about 18% of the sample. Sample: peripheral blood. These receptors all stem from a woman aged 55-70 years with acute or convalescent COVID-19.

This clone has only one observation. This rearrangement joins TRBV7-2 to TRBJ1-1, with D possibly matching TRBD1 (5 bases). The germline V gene has CDR1 SGHTA and CDR2 FQGNSA. Trimming shortened V by 0 bases and J by 11 bases, and 19 bases separated the two germline ends. This CDR3 has 15 amino acids. CDR3 in amino acids: CASSLALSPGPEAFF. In nucleotides, the CDR3 is TGTGCCAGCAGCTTAGCGCTAAGTCCAGGGCCGGAGGCTTTCTTT.

The CDR3 DNA sequence: TGTGCCAGCAGCGCCGGGAACCCTGGGAATTCACCCCTCCACTTT. Translating it yields CASSAGNPGNSPLHF. The rearrangement joins TRBV7-6 to TRBJ1-6, with D hard to call. This CDR3 has 15 residues. The V and J ends lost 5 bases and 7 bases respectively, with 15 bases between them. Germline-derived CDR1 and CDR2 are SGHVS and FNYEAQ.

The rearrangement links TRBV11-1 to TRBJ1-5; D gene uncertain. The germline V gene has CDR1 SGHAT and CDR2 FQDESV (reference sequence). Trimming left V 4 bases short and J 3 bases short, with 7 bases between. CDR3 length: 13 amino acids. The CDR3 DNA is TGTGCCAGCAGCTCGTCCTCCAATCAGCCCCAGCATTTT. Translating gives CASSSSSNQPQHF.

The chain couples TRBV12-3 or TRBV12-4 to TRBJ1-1, with no clear D. This CDR3 has 13 amino acids. V dropped 3 bases and J dropped 8 bases, with 13 bases sitting between them. CDR3 sequence reads: CASSLASHLEAFF. CDR3 sequence (DNA): TGTGCCAGCAGTTTGGCCTCCCACCTCGAAGCTTTCTTT.

This clone has only one observation. The chain has TRBV2 and TRBJ1-4; 7 bases match TRBD1. CDR3 size: 13 residues. Germline V gene sequence: CDR1 SNHLY, CDR2 FYNNEI. V lost 3 bases and J lost 7; bases outside the gene matches: 2. The CDR3 region is CASSERGREKLFF. The CDR3 region has the DNA TGTGCCAGCAGTGAGAGGGGGCGTGAAAAACTGTTTTTT.

This clone has only one observation. The chain links TRBV20-1 to TRBJ2-3; D unclear. The CDR3 contains 11 residues. V gave up 5 bases and J gave up 1 base, with 4 bases separating them. Per the germline V gene, CDR1 is DFQATT and CDR2 is SNEGSKA (reference sequence). The CDR3 bases are TGCAGTGCTGTAGGCACAGATACGCAGTATTTT. Translation gives CSAVGTDTQYF.

J is TRBJ1-3 and V is TRBV11-3; D possibly corresponds to TRBD1 (5 bases). The CDR3 sequence is 16 residues long. Per the germline V gene, CDR1 is SGHNT and CDR2 is YENEEA. With 3 bases removed from V and 0 bases from J, the gap between germline ends came to 12 bases. CDR3 nucleotide sequence: TGTGCCAGCAGCTTCATGGGACTCAACTCTGGAAACACCATATATTTT. This sequence encodes CASSFMGLNSGNTIYF.

This chain joins TRBV11-1 and TRBJ2-3, with D possibly TRBD1 on 6 matching bases. The CDR3 extends over 13 amino acids. Trimming shortened V by 3 bases and J by 8 bases, and 12 bases separated the two germline ends. The germline CDR1 and CDR2 sequences are SGHAT and FQDESV (reference sequence). Here the CDR3 reads CASSFYRESTQYF. The CDR3 bases are TGTGCCAGCAGCTTCTACAGGGAGAGTACGCAGTATTTT. Based on the CDR3 plus reference TRBV11-1 and TRBJ2-3, the full variable domain is EAEVAQSPRYKITEKSQAVAFWCDPISGHATLYWYRQILGQGPELLVQFQDESVVDDSQLPKDRFSAERLKGVDSTLKIQPAELGDSAMYLCASSFYRESTQYFGPGTRLTVL.

The rearrangement joins TRBV13 to TRBJ1-1; 7 bases are a match to TRBD1. This CDR3 contains 14 residues. The V gene's germline CDR1 is PRHDT and CDR2 FYEKMQ (reference sequence). With V trimmed by 4 bases and J by 4 bases, 6 bases remained unmatched. The CDR3 DNA is TGTGCCAGCAGCTCTCAGGGGGGAGTCACTGAAGCTTTCTTT. As protein: CASSSQGGVTEAFF.

The genes are TRBV7-6 and TRBJ1-1, with D unresolved. From germline, CDR1 is SGHVS and CDR2 FNYEAQ. The CDR3 has 13 residues. Between the trimmed V and J ends, which lost 1 base and 2 bases, there was a span of 5 bases. The CDR3 DNA is TGTGCCAGCAGCTTAGATACAAACACTGAAGCTTTCTTT. It specifies CASSLDTNTEAFF.

This clone has only a few counts. This chain links TRBV19 with TRBJ1-6; 8 bases map to TRBD1. The CDR3 has 14 amino acids. The J segment lost 10 bases and the V segment lost 10 bases, leaving 12 bases of the junction unmatched. Germline CDR1 LNHDA, CDR2 SQIVND (reference sequence). This chain's CDR3 is CATHQDRVGSPLHF. The DNA for the CDR3 is TGTGCCACTCACCAGGACAGGGTGGGATCACCCCTCCACTTT.

This CDR3 is CASSLGAGWDQPQHF. The CDR3 coding sequence is TGTGCCAGCAGCTTAGGGGCAGGGTGGGATCAGCCCCAGCATTTT. J is TRBJ1-5 and V is TRBV7-2; D possibly corresponds to TRBD1 (5 bases). CDR3 length equals 15 residues. Germline values: CDR1 SGHTA, CDR2 FQGNSA. Trimming shortened V by 1 base and J by 5 bases, and 12 bases separated the two germline ends.

This clone has just a few counts. CDR3 protein: CASSKVGAPNTEAFF. The CDR3 nucleotides are TGTGCCAGCAGCAAAGTGGGGGCCCCGAACACTGAAGCTTTCTTT. The chain links TRBV21-1 to TRBJ1-1; TRBD1, as called in the table, went unchecked against the DNA. TRBV21-1 is flagged as a pseudogene. This CDR3 has 15 residues.

J is TRBJ1-2 and V is TRBV27, with 8 bases lining up with TRBD1. The J segment lost 0 bases and the V segment lost 4 bases, leaving 4 bases of the junction unmatched. The CDR3 covers 15 residues. Germline CDR1 and CDR2: MNHEY and SMNVEV (reference sequence). CDR3 region: CASSSTGVANYGYTF. Here the CDR3 DNA reads TGTGCCAGCAGTTCGACAGGGGTAGCTAACTATGGCTACACCTTC.

Concerning this clone itself: This sample includes further DNA sequences coding for the same CDR3. The chain couples TRBV12-3 or TRBV12-4 to TRBJ1-1; the match to TRBD1 covers 7 bases. The CDR3 runs 12 residues. V gave up 3 bases and J gave up 5 bases; unmatched junction bases: 0. CDR3 DNA sequence: TGTGCCAGCAGTTTCAGGGGGACTGAAGCTTTCTTT. Amino acids: CASSFRGTEAFF.

This clone has a handful of counts. The genes are TRBV3-1 (or the pseudogene TRBV3-2) and TRBJ1-1, with D tentatively TRBD1 (5 bases). Trimming took 4 bases from V and 1 from J, leaving 10 bases between them. Germline values: CDR1 LGHDT, CDR2 YNNKEL (reference sequence). The CDR3 runs to 14 residues. CDR3 coding DNA: TGTGCCAGCAGCCCGCAGGGCGCGAACACTGAAGCTTTCTTT. Translated: CASSPQGANTEAFF.

The V and J genes are TRBV9 and TRBJ1-3, with TRBD1 as a possible D gene (5 bases). The CDR3 is 15 amino acids. Germline V gives CDR1 SGDLS, CDR2 YYNGEE. V was cut by 3 bases and J by 0 bases, with 10 bases left in between. The DNA for the CDR3 is TGTGCCAGCAGCGAGACAGTGAGCTCTGGAAACACCATATATTTT. Its protein is CASSETVSSGNTIYF. Full variable domain (rest looked up from reference TRBV9 and TRBJ1-3): DSGVTQTPKHLITATGQRVTLRCSPRSGDLSVYWYQQSLDQGLQFLIQYYNGEERAKGNILERFSAQQFPDLHSELNLSSLELGDSALYFCASSETVSSGNTIYFGEGSWLTVV.

This chain uses TRBV11-2 with TRBJ1-1, with D tentatively TRBD1 (5 bases). This CDR3 is built from 14 residues. Germline V gene data show CDR1 as SGHAT and CDR2 as FQNNGV. V was clipped by 5 bases and J by 0 bases, with 10 bases between them. CDR3 nucleotide sequence: TGTGCCAGCAGCATTGGGGGGATGAACACTGAAGCTTTCTTT. This translates into CASSIGGMNTEAFF.

The V call is TRBV6-1, the J call TRBJ1-5; D remains unclear. V was shortened by 2 bases and J by 7 bases, with 12 bases between the two germline ends. The germline V gene has CDR1 MNHNS and CDR2 SASEGT. The CDR3 length is 14 residues. The CDR3 loop reads CASSETGLVQPQHF. The CDR3 nucleotides read TGTGCCAGCAGTGAAACTGGACTCGTACAGCCCCAGCATTTT.

The rearrangement links TRBV6-4 to TRBJ2-5; 10 bases agree with TRBD2. Germline V CDR1 and CDR2: MRHNA, SNTAGT. V lost 5 bases and J lost 4; bases outside the gene matches: 7. The CDR3 length is 15 residues. The CDR3: CASSPLAGVLETQYF. The CDR3 DNA follows: TGTGCCAGCAGTCCCCTAGCGGGGGTGCTAGAGACCCAGTACTTC.

The gene calls are TRBV30 and TRBJ1-6, with D possibly TRBD1 on 5 matching bases. Germline CDR1 GTSNPN, CDR2 SVGIG (reference sequence). V dropped 1 base and J dropped 10 bases, with 11 bases sitting between them. This CDR3 has 13 residues. CDR3 coding DNA: TGTGCCTGGAGTGGGACATATGGATCACCCCTCCACTTT. It yields the protein CAWSGTYGSPLHF.

CDR3 sequence reads: CASSLSPTEAFF. The CDR3, as DNA: TGTGCCAGCAGCTTATCCCCGACTGAAGCTTTCTTT. The V call is TRBV7-9, the J call TRBJ1-1, with no clear D. The germline V and J ends were trimmed by 2 bases and 5 bases, with 6 bases remaining between them. CDR3 size: 12 residues. Germline V gene data show CDR1 as SEHNR and CDR2 as FQNEAQ (reference sequence).

The chain combines TRBV11-3 with TRBJ2-1, with 11 bases matching TRBD2. With 4 bases clipped from V and 4 bases from J, the junction kept 12 bases outside the gene matches. This CDR3 spans 18 amino acids. Per germline, CDR1 SGHNT and CDR2 YENEEA. The CDR3 sequence is CASSSPSTSGSRYNEQFF. The CDR3 nucleotides are TGTGCCAGCAGCTCCCCCTCCACTAGCGGGAGCAGATACAATGAGCAGTTCTTC.

The chain has TRBV30 and TRBJ1-1; 9 bases line up with TRBD1. Germline trimming cut 5 bases from V and 3 bases from J; bases unmatched to any gene: 7. This CDR3 comprises 14 residues. Germline lookup yields CDR1 GTSNPN and CDR2 SVGIG (reference sequence). The CDR3 DNA sequence: TGTGCCTGGGAGGCGACAGGGGGTGACACTGAAGCTTTCTTT. Protein: CAWEATGGDTEAFF.

The chain couples TRBV25-1 to TRBJ2-3; 13 bases align to TRBD2. In germline, CDR1 is MGHDK, CDR2 SYGVNS. V lost 3 bases, J lost 0 bases, and 6 bases stayed unmatched. This CDR3 contains 18 residues. CDR3 bases: TGTGCCAGCAGTGATAGGACTAGCGGGAGACCTAGCACAGATACGCAGTATTTT. Translation gives CASSDRTSGRPSTDTQYF.

This sequence joins TRBV6-1 and TRBJ2-7, with TRBD1 matching over 8 bases. The J segment lost 0 bases and the V segment lost 0 bases, leaving 1 base of the junction unmatched. This CDR3 is 15 amino acids long. Germline CDR1 and CDR2: MNHNS and SASEGT. The CDR3 loop reads CASSEAGTGSYEQYF. CDR3 nucleotide sequence: TGTGCCAGCAGTGAAGCCGGGACAGGCTCCTACGAGCAGTACTTC.

The chain employs TRBV6-6 and TRBJ1-1, with D perhaps matching TRBD1 (6 bases). Deletions cut 5 bases from V and 4 bases from J, with 14 bases between. This CDR3 contains 14 residues. In germline, CDR1 is MNHNY, CDR2 SVGAGI (reference sequence). The CDR3 region has the DNA TGTGCCAGCAGTAACAGGGCCAAACCCACTGAAGCTTTCTTT. It codes for CASSNRAKPTEAFF.

The chain is built from TRBV4-3 and TRBJ2-1, with D perhaps matching TRBD1 (5 bases). CDR1 and CDR2 from the germline V gene are LGHNA and YSLEER. The CDR3 covers 15 residues. V was clipped by 1 base and J by 5 bases, with 12 bases between them. The CDR3 sequence is CASSQGETVNNEQFF. Here the CDR3 DNA reads TGCGCCAGCAGCCAAGGTGAGACAGTGAACAATGAGCAGTTCTTC.